This T cell receptor (beta chain) came from a study of blood T cell repertoires in COVID-19. Study context: Sites across the United States, Italy and Spain contributed samples from acute and convalescent COVID-19. T cells, B-cell-depleted T cells, or PBMCs provided the cDNA or gDNA that served as material.

Assay used: immunoSEQ multiplex PCR; TCRdb lists only in-frame clones, some missing. This table holds about 250,000 clones, 90% to 95% found once. The CDR3 runs to 16 residues. Everyone who took part was roughly 18 to 89 years old, and they came from 24 US areas. Cohorts were based on clinical histories the participants reported. This clonotype originated in a woman younger than 30 who had recovered from COVID-19. The sample comprised PBMCs or T cells enriched from blood (not recorded which). The V call is TRBV1, the J call TRBJ1-2. TRBV1 is termed a pseudogene. CDR3 nucleotide sequence: TGCACCAGCAGCCAAGATGCGGCGGCCTGGAATTGTGGCTACACCTTC. It codes for CTSSQDAAAWNCGYTF.